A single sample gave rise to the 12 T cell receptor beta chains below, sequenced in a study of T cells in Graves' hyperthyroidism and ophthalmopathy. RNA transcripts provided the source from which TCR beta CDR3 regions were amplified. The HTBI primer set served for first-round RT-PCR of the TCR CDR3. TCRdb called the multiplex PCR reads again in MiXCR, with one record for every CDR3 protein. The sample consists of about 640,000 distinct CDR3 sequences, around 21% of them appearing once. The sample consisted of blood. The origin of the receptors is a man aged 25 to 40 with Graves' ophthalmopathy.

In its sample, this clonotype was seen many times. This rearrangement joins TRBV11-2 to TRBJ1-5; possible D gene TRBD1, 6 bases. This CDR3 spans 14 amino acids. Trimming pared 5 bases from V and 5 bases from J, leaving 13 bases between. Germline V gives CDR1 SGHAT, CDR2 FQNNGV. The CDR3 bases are TGTGCCAGCAGCCCTGGACAGATTGATCAGCCCCAGCATTTT. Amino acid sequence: CASSPGQIDQPQHF. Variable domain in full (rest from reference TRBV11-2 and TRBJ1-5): EAGVAQSPRYKIIEKRQSVAFWCNPISGHATLYWYQQILGQGPKLLIQFQNNGVVDDSQLPKDRFSAERLKGVDSTLKIQPAKLEDSAVYLCASSPGQIDQPQHFGDGTRLSIL.

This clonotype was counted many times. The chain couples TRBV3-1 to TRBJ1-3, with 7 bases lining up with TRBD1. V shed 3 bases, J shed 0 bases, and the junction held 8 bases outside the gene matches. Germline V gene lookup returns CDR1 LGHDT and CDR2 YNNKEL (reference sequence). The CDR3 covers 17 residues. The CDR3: CASSHMTGSSSGNTIYF. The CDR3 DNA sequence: TGTGCCAGCAGCCATATGACAGGGTCCTCCTCTGGAAACACCATATATTTT.

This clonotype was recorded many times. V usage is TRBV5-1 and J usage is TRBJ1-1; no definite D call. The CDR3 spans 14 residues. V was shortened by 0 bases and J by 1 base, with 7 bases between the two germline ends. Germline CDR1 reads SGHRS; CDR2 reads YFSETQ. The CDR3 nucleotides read TGCGCCAGCAGCTTGGCCAGTCAGAACACTGAAGCTTTCTTT. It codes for CASSLASQNTEAFF.

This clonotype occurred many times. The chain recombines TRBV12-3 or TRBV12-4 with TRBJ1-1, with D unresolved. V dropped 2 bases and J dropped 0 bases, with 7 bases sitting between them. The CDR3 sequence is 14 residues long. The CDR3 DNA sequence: TGTGCCAGCAGTTTAAGCAGGCTGAACACTGAAGCTTTCTTT. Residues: CASSLSRLNTEAFF.

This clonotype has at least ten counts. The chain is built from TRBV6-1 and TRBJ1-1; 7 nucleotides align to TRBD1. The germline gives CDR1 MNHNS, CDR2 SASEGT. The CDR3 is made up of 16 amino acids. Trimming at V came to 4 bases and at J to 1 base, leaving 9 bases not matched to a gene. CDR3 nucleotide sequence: TGTGCCAGCAGTGGAAAGGGGGCGCTTGGGAACACTGAAGCTTTCTTT. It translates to CASSGKGALGNTEAFF.

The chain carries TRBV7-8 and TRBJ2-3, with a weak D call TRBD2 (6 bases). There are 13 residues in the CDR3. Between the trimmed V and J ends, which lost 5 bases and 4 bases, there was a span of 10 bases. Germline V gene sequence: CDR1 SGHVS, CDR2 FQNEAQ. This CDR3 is CASSAGTSDTQYF. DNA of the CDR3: TGTGCCAGCAGCGCCGGGACTTCAGATACGCAGTATTTT.

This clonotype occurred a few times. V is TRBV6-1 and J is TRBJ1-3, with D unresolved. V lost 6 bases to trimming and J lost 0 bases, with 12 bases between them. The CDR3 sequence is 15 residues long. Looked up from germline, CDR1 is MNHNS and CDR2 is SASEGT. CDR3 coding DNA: TGTGCCAGCAGGGGCAACGGTGTCTCTGGAAACACCATATATTTT. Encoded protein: CASRGNGVSGNTIYF.

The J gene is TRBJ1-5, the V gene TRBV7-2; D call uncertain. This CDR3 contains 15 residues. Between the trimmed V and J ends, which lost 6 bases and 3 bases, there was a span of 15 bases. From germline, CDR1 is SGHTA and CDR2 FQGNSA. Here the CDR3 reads CASSTDRAYNQPQHF. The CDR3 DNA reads TGTGCCAGCAGTACTGACCGGGCCTACAATCAGCCCCAGCATTTT.

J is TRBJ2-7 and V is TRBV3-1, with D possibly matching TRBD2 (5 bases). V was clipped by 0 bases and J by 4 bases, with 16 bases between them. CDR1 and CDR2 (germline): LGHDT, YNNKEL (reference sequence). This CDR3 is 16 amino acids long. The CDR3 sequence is CASSQDWASPKYEQYF. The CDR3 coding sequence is TGTGCCAGCAGCCAAGATTGGGCTAGCCCTAAATACGAGCAGTACTTC.

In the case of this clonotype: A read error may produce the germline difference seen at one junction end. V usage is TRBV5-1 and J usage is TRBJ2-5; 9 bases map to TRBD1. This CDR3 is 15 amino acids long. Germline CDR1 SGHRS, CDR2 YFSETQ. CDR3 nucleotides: TGTGCCAGCAGCTTAGAACAGGGGGCTGGAGAGACCCAGTACTTC. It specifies CASSLEQGAGETQYF. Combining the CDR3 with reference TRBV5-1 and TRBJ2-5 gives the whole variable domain KAGVTQTPRYLIKTRGQQVTLSCSPISGHRSVSWYQQTPGQGLQFLFEYFSETQRNKGNFPGRFSGRQFSNSRSEMNVSTLELGDSALYLCASSLEQGAGETQYFGPGTRLLVL.

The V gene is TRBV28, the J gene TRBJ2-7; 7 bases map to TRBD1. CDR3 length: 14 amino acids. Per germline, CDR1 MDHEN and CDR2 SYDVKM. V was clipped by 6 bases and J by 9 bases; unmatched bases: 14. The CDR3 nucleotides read TGTGCCAGCAGCCCTTTCGGACCTAGGACAGGGCAGTACTTC. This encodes CASSPFGPRTGQYF.

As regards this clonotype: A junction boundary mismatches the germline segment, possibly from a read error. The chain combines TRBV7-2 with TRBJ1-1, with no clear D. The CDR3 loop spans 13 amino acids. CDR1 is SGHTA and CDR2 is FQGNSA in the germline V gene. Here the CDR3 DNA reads TGCGCCAGCAGCCAAGACCTCTACACTGAAGCTTTCTTT. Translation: CASSQDLYTEAFF.